The 19 T cell receptor beta chains listed next were all sequenced from one sample in a study of early T cells in non-severe SARS-CoV-2 infection. TCRdb independently ran MiXCR on the 5' RACE reads; one entry per CDR3 protein. Of under 95,000 distinct CDR3 sequences in the sample, roughly 12% were seen once. Sequencing was performed on whole blood. The origin of the receptors is an adult who was a healthcare worker with PCR-confirmed SARS-CoV-2 infection or an uninfected control (not recorded which).

The chain is built from TRBV20-1 and TRBJ2-1; D unresolved. CDR1 is DFQATT, CDR2 SNEGSKA, per germline (reference sequence). The CDR3 runs to 11 residues. This CDR3 reads CSLGWYNEQFF. CDR3 in DNA: TGCAGCCTCGGATGGTACAATGAGCAGTTCTTC.

This clonotype came up many times. The CDR3 DNA is TGTGCCAGCAGGCCCATACAGGATGAGCAGTTCTTC. Translated, it gives CASRPIQDEQFF. The chain employs TRBV6-6 and TRBJ2-1; D perhaps matches TRBD1 (5 bases). Per the germline V gene, CDR1 is MNHNY and CDR2 is SVGAGI (reference sequence). V shed 6 bases and J shed 8 bases, with 11 bases lying between them. The CDR3 has 12 amino acids.

The sample holds a few counts of this clonotype. The J gene is TRBJ2-7, the V gene TRBV6-6, with TRBD2 as a possible D gene (6 bases). CDR1 and CDR2 from the germline V gene are MNHNY and SVGAGI (reference sequence). The CDR3 is 14 residues long. Trimming pared 6 bases from V and 5 bases from J, leaving 17 bases between. The chain's CDR3 is CASRLPGLQDEQYF. The CDR3 DNA follows: TGTGCCAGCAGACTCCCGGGACTTCAGGACGAGCAGTACTTC.

This clonotype was recorded at least ten times. This CDR3 is CASSPWTGGYEQYF. The CDR3 nucleotides read TGTGCCAGCAGCCCTTGGACAGGGGGCTACGAGCAGTACTTC. The chain employs TRBV7-9 and TRBJ2-7; 10 bases fit TRBD1. V gave up 5 bases and J gave up 3 bases; unmatched junction bases: 4. Looked up from germline, CDR1 is SEHNR and CDR2 is FQNEAQ (reference sequence). This CDR3 is 14 amino acids long. The full variable domain, in which reference TRBV7-9 and TRBJ2-7 provide the parts outside the CDR3, is DTGVSQNPRHKITKRGQNVTFRCDPISEHNRLYWYRQTLGQGPEFLTYFQNEAQLEKSRLLSDRFSAERPKGSFSTLEIQRTEQGDSAMYLCASSPWTGGYEQYFGPGTRLTVT.

This clonotype was seen a few times. V usage is TRBV29-1 and J usage is TRBJ1-2, with unresolved D. From germline, CDR1 is SQVTM and CDR2 ANQGSEA. V was trimmed by 1 base and J by 11 bases, leaving 20 bases between them. The length of the CDR3 is 14 residues. The chain's CDR3 is CSVEARGVGKPYTF. CDR3 DNA: TGCAGCGTTGAAGCCCGGGGAGTAGGGAAGCCTTACACCTTC.

In this sample, this clonotype turned up many times. The CDR3 spells CASSLSGRGDTQYF. The DNA of the CDR3 is TGTGCCAGCAGTTTATCCGGGAGGGGTGATACGCAGTATTTT. The V and J genes are TRBV12-3 or TRBV12-4 and TRBJ2-3; 8 bases fit TRBD2. The CDR3 extends over 14 amino acids. V dropped 2 bases and J dropped 6; count of bases not matched to a gene: 4.

The sample holds a few counts of this clonotype. This rearrangement joins TRBV18 to TRBJ1-3; 9 bases align to TRBD1. Germline CDR1 and CDR2: KGHSH and LQKENI. CDR3 length: 15 amino acids. Unmatched junction bases numbered 8, after V lost 6 bases and J lost 5 bases. The chain's CDR3 is CASSAKQGARNTIYF. CDR3 bases: TGTGCCAGCTCGGCCAAACAGGGGGCAAGAAACACCATATATTTT.

This clonotype appeared a few times. The chain carries TRBV7-8 and TRBJ1-1, with D uncertain. V gave up 4 bases and J gave up 5 bases, with 14 bases separating them. The CDR3 is 14 residues long. CDR1 and CDR2 (germline): SGHVS, FQNEAQ. This CDR3 reads CASSSEVAWTEAFF. For the CDR3, the DNA is TGTGCCAGCAGCTCCGAGGTGGCGTGGACTGAAGCTTTCTTT. Full variable domain (rest looked up from reference TRBV7-8 and TRBJ1-1): GAGVSQSPRYKVAKRGQDVALRCDPISGHVSLFWYQQALGQGPEFLTYFQNEAQLDKSGLPSDRFFAERPEGSVSTLKIQRTQQEDSAVYLCASSSEVAWTEAFFGQGTRLTVV.

In its sample, this clonotype was seen a few times. The V and J genes are TRBV6-1 and TRBJ2-2, with a tentative D call TRBD2 (6 bases). CDR1 and CDR2 (germline): MNHNS, SASEGT. V was cut by 2 bases and J by 0 bases, with 10 bases left in between. The CDR3 consists of 16 residues. Here the CDR3 DNA reads TGTGCCAGCAGTGAACTGCGGGGCGCGAACACCGGGGAGCTGTTTTTT. Protein: CASSELRGANTGELFF.

This clonotype was found a few times. V is TRBV6-6 and J is TRBJ2-7; D gene uncertain. The V end lost 2 bases, the J end lost 3 bases, and 8 bases lay between the germline ends. This CDR3 spans 13 amino acids. Looked up from germline, CDR1 is MNHNY and CDR2 is SVGAGI (reference sequence). CDR3 DNA: TGTGCCAGCAGTTACGCCCAAGGCTACGAGCAGTACTTC. Residues: CASSYAQGYEQYF.

This clonotype was seen repeatedly, ten times or more. The CDR3 sequence is CASSSGTSVYEQYF. In DNA, the CDR3 is TGTGCCAGCAGCTCCGGGACTAGCGTCTACGAGCAGTACTTC. This chain connects TRBV5-4 to TRBJ2-7; 10 bases line up with TRBD2. The CDR3 sequence is 14 residues long. CDR1 and CDR2 from the germline V gene are SGHNT and YYREEE (reference sequence). The junction had 3 bases not matched to a gene; V was cut back by 3 bases and J by 3 bases.

This clonotype was picked up one time. This sequence may be a read error, since a much larger clone differs from it by one base. The rearrangement links TRBV6-1 to TRBJ2-3; D might be TRBD1 or TRBD2, each matching 7 bases. Germline CDR1 is MNHNS and CDR2 is SASEGT. CDR3 size: 15 residues. The V end lost 6 bases, the J end lost 3 bases, and 16 bases lay between the germline ends. CDR3 bases: TGTGCCAGCAGGACGTGGGAGGGGGCAACAGATACGCAGTATTTT. This sequence encodes CASRTWEGATDTQYF.

The rearrangement links TRBV2 to TRBJ1-6; weak D call: TRBD1 (5 bases). Trimming took 7 bases from V and 7 from J, leaving 8 bases between them. CDR3 length equals 12 residues. CDR1 is SNHLY and CDR2 is FYNNEI in the germline V gene. CDR3 region: CASKGTNSPLHF. DNA for the CDR3: TGTGCCAGCAAGGGGACCAATTCACCCCTCCACTTT.

This clonotype occurred a few times. The rearrangement uses TRBV25-1 and TRBJ1-5; D is ambiguous. The CDR3 length is 16 residues. The germline V and J ends were trimmed by 1 base and 0 bases, with 10 bases remaining between them. CDR1 and CDR2 from the germline V gene are MGHDK and SYGVNS. The CDR3 DNA is TGTGCCAGCAGTGAATCCGGGAGTTATAGCAATCAGCCCCAGCATTTT. This codes for CASSESGSYSNQPQHF. Looking up the rest from reference TRBV25-1 and TRBJ1-5 gives the full variable domain: EADIYQTPRYLVIGTGKKITLECSQTMGHDKMYWYQQDPGMELHLIHYSYGVNSTEKGDLSSESTVSRIRTEHFPLTLESARPSHTSQYLCASSESGSYSNQPQHFGDGTRLSIL.

In its sample, this clonotype was seen many times. The chain combines TRBV6-2 or TRBV6-3 with TRBJ1-6; 8 bases agree with TRBD1. V gave up 5 bases and J gave up 9 bases; unmatched junction bases: 3. CDR1 and CDR2 from the germline V gene are MNHEY and SVGEGT. The CDR3 is 13 amino acids. The CDR3 nucleotides are TGTGCCAGCAGTCAGGGGGCGGTTTCACCCCTCCACTTT. Amino acid sequence: CASSQGAVSPLHF.

This clonotype was counted a few times. The chain employs TRBV19 and TRBJ2-7; D may be TRBD1 or TRBD2 (6 bases each). V was pared by 4 bases and J by 0 bases, with 10 bases between. This CDR3 is built from 14 residues. The germline V gene encodes CDR1 LNHDA and CDR2 SQIVND (reference sequence). CDR3 sequence (DNA): TGTGCCAGTAGTACCCCGGGGGCCTCCTACGAGCAGTACTTC. Encoded protein: CASSTPGASYEQYF.

This clonotype was seen many times. The chain employs TRBV7-3 and TRBJ2-2; D gene uncertain. Germline V gene data show CDR1 as SGHTA and CDR2 as FQGTGA. The CDR3 runs to 14 residues. Trimming took 5 bases from V and 2 from J, leaving 9 bases between them. This CDR3 reads CASSLSSNTGELFF. The CDR3 nucleotides are TGTGCCAGCAGCCTTAGTTCAAACACCGGGGAGCTGTTTTTT.

CDR3 DNA: TGCAGTGCCGTCGGAGCCTCTGGAAACACCATATATTTT. Amino acids: CSAVGASGNTIYF. The chain is built from TRBV20-1 and TRBJ1-3; no clear D gene. Germline V gene lookup returns CDR1 DFQATT and CDR2 SNEGSKA (reference sequence). The CDR3 runs to 13 residues. V dropped 6 bases and J dropped 0 bases, with 9 bases sitting between them.

This clonotype has just a few counts. CDR3 in DNA: TGTGCCAGCAGCCCCCGGGACGTATACCAAGAGACCCAGTACTTC. Its translation is CASSPRDVYQETQYF. The V call is TRBV4-2, the J call TRBJ2-5; either TRBD1 or TRBD2 may fit D (5 bases each). Trimming took 4 bases from V and 0 from J, leaving 12 bases between them. Germline-derived CDR1 and CDR2 are LGHNA and YNFKEQ. This CDR3 is built from 15 residues.